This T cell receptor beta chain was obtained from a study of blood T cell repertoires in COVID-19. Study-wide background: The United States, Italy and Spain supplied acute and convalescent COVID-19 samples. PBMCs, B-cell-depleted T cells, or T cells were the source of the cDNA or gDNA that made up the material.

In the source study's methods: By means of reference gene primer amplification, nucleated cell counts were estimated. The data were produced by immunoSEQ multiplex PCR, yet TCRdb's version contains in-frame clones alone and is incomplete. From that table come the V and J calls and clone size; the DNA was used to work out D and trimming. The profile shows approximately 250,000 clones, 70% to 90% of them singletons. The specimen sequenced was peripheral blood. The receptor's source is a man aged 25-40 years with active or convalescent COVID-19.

Here the CDR3 DNA reads TGTGCCAGTAGTAGCCAGAACTACGAGCAGTACTTC. It yields the protein CASSSQNYEQYF. The chain links TRBV19 to TRBJ2-7; D not resolved. The CDR3 runs 12 residues. With 4 bases removed from V and 3 bases from J, the gap between germline ends came to 7 bases. Germline assignment: CDR1 LNHDA and CDR2 SQIVND (reference sequence).